Sequencing of this TCR beta chain was carried out in a study of T cells after yellow fever vaccination. TCRdb reprocessed the 5' RACE reads via MiXCR and lists one record per CDR3 protein. The table includes about 580,000 distinct CDR3 sequences, roughly a sixth detected once. CDR1 is SQVTM, CDR2 ANQGSEA, per germline. CDR3 length: 12 amino acids. V was clipped by 7 bases and J by 2 bases; unmatched bases: 4. As for this clonotype: As yet, its antigen is unknown.

Study conclusions and caveats: Among primary-vaccination clones, most reappeared after the booster, at just under 98% for CD4 and 88% for CD8. Weaker, the secondary response had a peak occurring faster, on day 5 versus 15.

This receptor was obtained from a man aged 18-30 years who received the YFV17D yellow fever vaccine. The chain joins TRBV29-1 to TRBJ1-2, with 7 positions matching TRBD1. Sequencing was performed on PBMCs, taken 5 days after the first yellow fever vaccination. The CDR3 nucleotides read TGCAGCGCTTCGACAGGGAACTATGGCTACACCTTC. Residues: CSASTGNYGYTF. Supplemented by reference TRBV29-1 and TRBJ1-2, the full variable domain reads SAVISQKPSRDICQRGTSLTIQCQVDSQVTMMFWYRQQPGQSLTLIATANQGSEATYESGFVIDKFPISRPNLTFSTLTVSNMSPEDSSIYLCSASTGNYGYTFGSGTRLTVV.